Reported below is one T cell receptor (beta chain). Living in 25 or so US areas, the participants were between 18 and 89 years of age. The data belong to a study of blood T cell repertoires in COVID-19. As for the study in general: T cells, B-cell-depleted T cells, or PBMCs provided the cDNA or gDNA that served as material.

This CDR3 is 12 amino acids long. Deletions cut 6 bases from V and 6 bases from J, with 11 bases between. In germline, CDR1 is MNHEY, CDR2 SVGEGT. Sequenced by immunoSEQ multiplex PCR; TCRdb stores in-frame clones only, minus some. Of approximately 270,000 clones in the sample, roughly 85% were seen once. The sample taken for sequencing was PBMCs or T cells enriched from blood (not recorded which). The gene calls are TRBV6-2 or TRBV6-3 and TRBJ1-1; D uncertain. This TCR came from a woman between 45 and 65 years old who had recovered from COVID-19. For the CDR3, the DNA is TGTGCCAGCAGCTCAGTCTCCCCTGAAGCTTTCTTT. This encodes CASSSVSPEAFF.